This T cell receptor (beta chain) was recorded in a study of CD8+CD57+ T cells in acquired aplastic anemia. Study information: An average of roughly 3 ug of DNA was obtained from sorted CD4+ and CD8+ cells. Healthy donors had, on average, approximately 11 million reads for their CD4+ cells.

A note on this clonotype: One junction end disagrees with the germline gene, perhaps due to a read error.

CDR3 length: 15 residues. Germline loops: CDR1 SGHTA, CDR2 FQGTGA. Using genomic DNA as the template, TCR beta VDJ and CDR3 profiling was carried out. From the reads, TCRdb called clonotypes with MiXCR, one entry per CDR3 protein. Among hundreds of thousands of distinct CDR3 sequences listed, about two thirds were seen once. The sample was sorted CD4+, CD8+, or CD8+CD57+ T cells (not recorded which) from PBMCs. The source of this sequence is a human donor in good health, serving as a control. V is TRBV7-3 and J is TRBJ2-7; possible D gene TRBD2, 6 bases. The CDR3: CASSLARGRRTEEYF. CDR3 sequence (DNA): TGTGCCAGCAGCTTGGCCCGGGGGAGACGAACCGAGGAGTACTTC.